Listed below are T cell receptor beta chains from one sample, sequenced in a study of control samples from healthy donors and cancer patients. Here immunoSEQ multiplex PCR was the method, and the copy in TCRdb shows in-frame clones only, minus some. The table includes tens of thousands of clones, about nine tenths detected once. Sequences were obtained from blood. These receptors were obtained from a woman aged 65 to 85 in good health. CDR3s include the opening cysteine and the closing phenylalanine or tryptophan. D genes are given only for firm matches. The size entry is marked missing in some rows and otherwise reads once, few, many or a size class.

J gene	D gene	V gene	clone size	CDR3 DNA	CDR3 protein
TRBJ2-7	TRBD2	TRBV11-2	-	TGTGCCAGCAGTACGGCTAGCGGACCCTCCTACGAGCAGTACTTC	CASSTASGPSYEQYF
TRBJ2-1	-	TRBV6-5	-	TGTGCCAGCAGTCTGAGCCTAGGGTCCTACAATGAGCAGTTCTTC	CASSLSLGSYNEQFF
TRBJ1-1	-	TRBV5-1	-	TGCGCCAGCAGCTCGAATCCAGGGCGGACTGAAGCTTTCTTT	CASSSNPGRTEAFF
TRBJ2-5	-	TRBV5-4	-	TGTGCCAGCAGCGTGCCCCGGGGCCTCGAAGAGACCCAGTACTTC	CASSVPRGLEETQYF
TRBJ1-3	-	TRBV30	-	TGTGCCTGGAAGGGAGGGGCAAACACCATATATTTT	CAWKGGANTIYF
TRBJ1-2	TRBD1	TRBV2	-	TGTGCCAGCAGTGTAGGACAGGGTTATGGCTACACCTTC	CASSVGQGYGYTF
TRBJ2-3	-	TRBV29-1	-	TGCAGCGTACGGGCCTTCCCGGCGGAGGGTACGCAGTATTTT	CSVRAFPAEGTQYF
TRBJ1-4	-	TRBV18	-	TGTGCCAGCTCAGAGGCTGGAGCCGAAAAACTGTTTTTT	CASSEAGAEKLFF
TRBJ2-3	TRBD2	TRBV4-1	once	TGCGCCAGCAGCCAATTCCCAGGTAGCGGGAGAATTACAGATACGCAGTATTTT	CASSQFPGSGRITDTQYF
TRBJ2-3	-	TRBV15	-	TGTGCCACCAGCAGATCCTTGATTCAGGGTGGAGATACGCAGTATTTT	CATSRSLIQGGDTQYF
TRBJ2-5	TRBD2	TRBV4-3	-	TGCGCCAGCAGCCTAGGCGCGGGAGATCGGGAGACCCAGTACTTC	CASSLGAGDRETQYF
TRBJ1-3	-	TRBV5-1	-	TGCGCCAGCAGCTTTTTCGCCGCTGGAAACACCATATATTTT	CASSFFAAGNTIYF
TRBJ2-7	TRBD1	TRBV7-9	-	TGTGCCAGCAACCTGGGGACAGGGGGCACCGAGCAGTACTTC	CASNLGTGGTEQYF
TRBJ1-2	TRBD1	TRBV2	-	TGTGCCAGCAGTACAGACAGGGGGAAAGGCCCACTATTCTATGGCTACACCTTC	CASSTDRGKGPLFYGYTF
TRBJ1-1	TRBD1	TRBV18	-	TGTGCCAGCTCACCACAAGGGGGCGAGGTCACTGAAGCTTTCTTT	CASSPQGGEVTEAFF
TRBJ2-3	TRBD1	TRBV6-2/TRBV6-3	once	TGTGCCAGCAGTTGGCCAGGGGGTGTATCAGATACGCAGTATTTT	CASSWPGGVSDTQYF
TRBJ1-1	-	TRBV6-5	-	TGTGCCAGCAGACAGGGAATCACAGAAGCTTTCTTT	CASRQGITEAFF
TRBJ1-5	-	TRBV11-2	once	TGTGCCAGCAGCTCGGACAGCTTAGGGGCCCAGCATTTT	CASSSDSLGAQHF
TRBJ2-1	TRBD2	TRBV9	-	TGTGCCAGCAGCCCCCATCCTAGCGGGAGTAACAATGAGCAGTTCTTC	CASSPHPSGSNNEQFF
TRBJ1-1	-	TRBV30	-	TGTGCCTGGAGTGTTGCGAACACTGAAGCTTTCTTT	CAWSVANTEAFF
TRBJ2-5	-	TRBV18	few	TGTGCCAGCTCACCGTTTAGCGGCCGCGTAGAGACCCAGTACTTC	CASSPFSGRVETQYF
TRBJ1-2	TRBD1	TRBV30	once	TGTGCCTGGGGTCCACAGGGGCGGTTCTATGGCTACACCTTC	CAWGPQGRFYGYTF
TRBJ1-2	-	TRBV24-1	-	TGTGCCACCAGTGATTTGTCTCAGGGGTTTGGCTACACCTTC	CATSDLSQGFGYTF
TRBJ2-1	-	TRBV24-1	-	TGTGCCACCAGTCCCACAGACACGGGAAATAATGAGCAGTTCTTC	CATSPTDTGNNEQFF
TRBJ1-1	-	TRBV5-4	-	TGTGCCAGCAGCCCTGGCGGATACACTGAAGCTTTCTTT	CASSPGGYTEAFF
TRBJ2-2	-	TRBV5-4	-	TGTGCCAGCAGCTATAACGTCCCCGGGGAGCTGTTTTTT	CASSYNVPGELFF
TRBJ1-2	-	TRBV19	-	TGTGCCAGCCTATCGGGCCGCCCTGGTGGCTACACCTTC	CASLSGRPGGYTF
TRBJ1-2	TRBD1	TRBV4-1	few	TGCGCCAGCAGCATACAGGGGGGCTATGGCTACACCTTC	CASSIQGGYGYTF
TRBJ2-7	TRBD2	TRBV12-5	-	TGTGCTAGTGGTTTGGTAGCGGGGAACGAGCAGTACTTC	CASGLVAGNEQYF
TRBJ1-5	-	TRBV27	-	TGTGCCAGTAGTGAAGGGGCAAATCAGCCCCAGCATTTT	CASSEGANQPQHF
TRBJ1-3	-	TRBV2	-	TGTGCCAGCAGTGAAGGGGGGGTCTCTGGAAACACCATATATTTT	CASSEGGVSGNTIYF
TRBJ2-3	TRBD2	TRBV24-1	-	TGTGCCACCAGTGACAGCGGGAGAAGGACAGATACGCAGTATTTT	CATSDSGRRTDTQYF
TRBJ2-3	TRBD2	TRBV5-1	-	TGCGCCAGCAGCTTTAGCGGGGATCGCACAGATACGCAGTATTTT	CASSFSGDRTDTQYF
TRBJ1-2	TRBD1	TRBV30	-	TGTGCCTGGAGGTGGGACAGTGGCTACACCTTC	CAWRWDSGYTF
TRBJ1-2	TRBD1	TRBV5-4	-	TGTGCCAGCAGCTTGGCGGGACAGGGAAATGGCTACACCTTC	CASSLAGQGNGYTF
TRBJ2-3	TRBD2	TRBV3-1/TRBV3-2	-	TGTGCCAGCAGCCCTCGGGGGGGGGCAGATACGCAGTATTTT	CASSPRGGADTQYF
TRBJ1-1	-	TRBV30	-	TGTGCCTGGAGGACAGGTCTGAACACTGAAGCTTTCTTT	CAWRTGLNTEAFF
TRBJ2-1	-	TRBV4-3	-	TGCGCCAGCAGCCAAGATGCGAGATCCGGTGAGCAGTTCTTC	CASSQDARSGEQFF
TRBJ1-3	-	TRBV4-1	-	TGCGCCAGCAGCCAAGAATCGGGGAGGACCATATATTTT	CASSQESGRTIYF
TRBJ1-1	TRBD1	TRBV2	-	TGTGCCAGCAGTGTAACGTTGACAGGGACTGAAGCTTTCTTT	CASSVTLTGTEAFF
TRBJ1-3	-	TRBV5-5	-	TGTGCCAGCAGCTTAGGGACGGTCTCTGGAAACACCATATATTTT	CASSLGTVSGNTIYF
TRBJ1-6	-	TRBV6-1	-	TGTGCCAGCAGTGAAGGGCGGCCAAGCTCCTATAATTCACCCCTCCACTTT	CASSEGRPSSYNSPLHF
TRBJ1-1	-	TRBV10-1	-	TGCGCCAGCAGTGAGTCGGGGGGTCGGGTAGCTTTCTTT	CASSESGGRVAFF
TRBJ2-7	TRBD2	TRBV11-3	-	TGTGCCAGCAGCTGGGGGGCAGCGGGAGGAGACGAGCAGTACTTC	CASSWGAAGGDEQYF
TRBJ1-1	-	TRBV7-9	-	TGTGCCAGCAGCTTAGCGCTGGCCGGGGACACTGAAGCTTTCTTT	CASSLALAGDTEAFF
TRBJ2-3	-	TRBV6-1	-	TGTGCCAGCAGTGAAACAGGGAAGAGCGCCCCAGATACGCAGTATTTT	CASSETGKSAPDTQYF
TRBJ1-1	TRBD1	TRBV3-1/TRBV3-2	once	TGTGCCAGCAGCCCCATACACAGGGGCCGGATCACTGAAGCTTTCTTT	CASSPIHRGRITEAFF
TRBJ1-5	TRBD1	TRBV6-2/TRBV6-3	-	TGTGCCAGCAGCCAAGACAGGGGGTCAAATCAGCCCCAGCATTTT	CASSQDRGSNQPQHF
TRBJ2-3	TRBD2	TRBV19	-	TGTGCCAGCGGGACTAGCGGGAGTGGGGACACAGATACGCAGTATTTT	CASGTSGSGDTDTQYF
TRBJ2-4	-	TRBV3-1/TRBV3-2	-	TGTGCCAGCAGCCAAGAAGGAGGGGTGGGCAAAAACATTCAGTACTTC	CASSQEGGVGKNIQYF
TRBJ2-3	-	TRBV5-1	-	TGCGCCAGCAGCCAGGACGTCGCTAGCACAGATACGCAGTATTTT	CASSQDVASTDTQYF
TRBJ2-5	-	TRBV25-1	-	TGTGCCAGCAGTGTCCAAGGAAATCCCCCGGAGACCCAGTACTTC	CASSVQGNPPETQYF
TRBJ1-1	-	TRBV19	-	TGTGCCAGTAGTATACAGCCCTCCACTGAAGCTTTCTTT	CASSIQPSTEAFF
TRBJ2-7	-	TRBV3-1/TRBV3-2	-	TGTGCCAGCAGCCATGAGGACGGTGTATCGTACGAGCAGTACTTC	CASSHEDGVSYEQYF
TRBJ2-1	-	TRBV5-1	-	TGCGCCAGCAGCTTGGTTGGCAGAAACAATGAGCAGTTCTTC	CASSLVGRNNEQFF